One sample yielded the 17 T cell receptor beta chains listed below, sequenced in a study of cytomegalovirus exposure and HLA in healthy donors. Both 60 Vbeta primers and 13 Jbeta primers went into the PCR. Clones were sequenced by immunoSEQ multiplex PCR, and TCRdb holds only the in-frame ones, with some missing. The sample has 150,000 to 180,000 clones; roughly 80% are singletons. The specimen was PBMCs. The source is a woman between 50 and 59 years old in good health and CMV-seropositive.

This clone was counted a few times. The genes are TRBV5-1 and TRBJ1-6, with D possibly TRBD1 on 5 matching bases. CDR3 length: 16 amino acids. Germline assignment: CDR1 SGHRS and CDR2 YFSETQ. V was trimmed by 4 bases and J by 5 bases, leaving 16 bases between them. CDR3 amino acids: CASSPSGHTNNSPLHF. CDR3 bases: TGCGCCAGCAGCCCTTCCGGACATACGAATAATTCACCCCTCCACTTT.

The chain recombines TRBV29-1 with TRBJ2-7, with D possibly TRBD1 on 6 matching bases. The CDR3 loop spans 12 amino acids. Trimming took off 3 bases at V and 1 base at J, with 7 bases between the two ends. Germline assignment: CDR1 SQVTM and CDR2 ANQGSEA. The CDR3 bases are TGCAGCGTTGAGGGACATTCCTACGAGCAGTACTTC. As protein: CSVEGHSYEQYF.

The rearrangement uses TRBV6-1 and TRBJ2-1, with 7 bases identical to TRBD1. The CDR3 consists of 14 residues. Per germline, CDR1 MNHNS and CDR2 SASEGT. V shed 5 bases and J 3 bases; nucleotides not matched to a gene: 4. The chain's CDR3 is CASSTGVGYNEQFF. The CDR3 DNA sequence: TGTGCCAGCAGTACAGGGGTTGGCTACAATGAGCAGTTCTTC.

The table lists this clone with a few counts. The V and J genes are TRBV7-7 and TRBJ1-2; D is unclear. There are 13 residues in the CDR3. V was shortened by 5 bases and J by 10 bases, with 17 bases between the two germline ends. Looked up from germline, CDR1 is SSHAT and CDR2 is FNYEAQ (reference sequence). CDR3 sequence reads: CASSPSLGGPYTF. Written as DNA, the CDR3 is TGTGCCAGCAGCCCTAGTCTAGGTGGCCCCTACACCTTC. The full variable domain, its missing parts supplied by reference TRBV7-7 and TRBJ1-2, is GAGVSQSPRYKVTKRGQDVTLRCDPISSHATLYWYQQALGQGPEFLTYFNYEAQPDKSGLPSDRFSAERPEGSISTLTIQRTEQRDSAMYRCASSPSLGGPYTFGSGTRLTVV.

The DNA of the CDR3 is TGCGCCAGCAGAGGCGACAGCTTCAACACTGAAGCTTTCTTT. Its translation: CASRGDSFNTEAFF. The chain carries TRBV5-1 and TRBJ1-1; tentatively, D is TRBD1 (5 bases). V dropped 5 bases and J dropped 2 bases, with 13 bases sitting between them. CDR1 is SGHRS, CDR2 YFSETQ, per germline. The CDR3 has 14 amino acids.

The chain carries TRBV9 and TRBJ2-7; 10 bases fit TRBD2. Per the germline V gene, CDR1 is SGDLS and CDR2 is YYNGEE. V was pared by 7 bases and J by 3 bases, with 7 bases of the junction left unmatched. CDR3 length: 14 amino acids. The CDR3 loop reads CASGPGTSVYEQYF. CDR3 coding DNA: TGTGCCAGCGGACCGGGGACTAGCGTCTACGAGCAGTACTTC.

DNA for the CDR3: TGTGCCAGCAGTGGGGACAGGGATGAAGCTTTCTTT. Encoded protein: CASSGDRDEAFF. The V call is TRBV2, the J call TRBJ1-1, with TRBD1 matching 9 bases. The germline V gene has CDR1 SNHLY and CDR2 FYNNEI. CDR3 length: 12 residues. V was pared by 4 bases and J by 7 bases, with 1 base of the junction left unmatched. Together with reference TRBV2 and TRBJ1-1, the CDR3 gives the full variable domain: EPEVTQTPSHQVTQMGQEVILRCVPISNHLYFYWYRQILGQKVEFLVSFYNNEISEKSEIFDDQFSVERPDGSNFTLKIRSTKLEDSAMYFCASSGDRDEAFFGQGTRLTVV.

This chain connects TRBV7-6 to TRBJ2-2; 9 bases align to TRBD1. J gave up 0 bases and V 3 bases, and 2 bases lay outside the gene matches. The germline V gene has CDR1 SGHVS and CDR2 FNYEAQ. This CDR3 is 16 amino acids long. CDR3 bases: TGTGCCAGCAGCTTTAGACAGGGGGCGAACACCGGGGAGCTGTTTTTT. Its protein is CASSFRQGANTGELFF. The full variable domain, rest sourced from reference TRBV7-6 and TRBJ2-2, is GAGVSQSPRYKVTKRGQDVALRCDPISGHVSLYWYRQALGQGPEFLTYFNYEAQQDKSGLPNDRFSAERPEGSISTLTIQRTEQRDSAMYRCASSFRQGANTGELFFGEGSRLTVL.

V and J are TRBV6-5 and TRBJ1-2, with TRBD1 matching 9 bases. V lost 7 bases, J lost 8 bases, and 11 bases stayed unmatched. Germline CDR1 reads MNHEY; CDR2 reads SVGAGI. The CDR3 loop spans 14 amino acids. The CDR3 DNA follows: TGTGCCAGCATCCCGGGACAGGGCCTTGTCGGCTACACCTTC. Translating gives CASIPGQGLVGYTF.

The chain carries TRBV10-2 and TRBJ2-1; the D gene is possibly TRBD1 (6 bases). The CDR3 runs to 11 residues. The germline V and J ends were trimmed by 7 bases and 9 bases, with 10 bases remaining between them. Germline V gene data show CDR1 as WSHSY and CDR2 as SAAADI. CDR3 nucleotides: TGCGCCAGCACCGCAGGGGCTGAGCAGTTCTTC. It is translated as CASTAGAEQFF.

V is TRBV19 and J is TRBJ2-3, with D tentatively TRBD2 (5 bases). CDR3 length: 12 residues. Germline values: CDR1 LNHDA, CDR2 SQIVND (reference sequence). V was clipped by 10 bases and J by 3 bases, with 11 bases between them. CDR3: CATSEGTDTQYF. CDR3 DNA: TGTGCCACTTCTGAGGGTACAGATACGCAGTATTTT.

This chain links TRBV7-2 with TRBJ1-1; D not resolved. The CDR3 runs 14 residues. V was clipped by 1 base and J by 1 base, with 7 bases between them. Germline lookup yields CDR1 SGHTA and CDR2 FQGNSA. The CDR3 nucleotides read TGTGCCAGCAGCTTAGTGGCAGGGAACACTGAAGCTTTCTTT. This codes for CASSLVAGNTEAFF. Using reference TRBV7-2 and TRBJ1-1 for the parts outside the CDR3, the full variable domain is GAGVSQSPSNKVTEKGKDVELRCDPISGHTALYWYRQSLGQGLEFLIYFQGNSAPDKSGLPSDRFSAERTGGSVSTLTIQRTQQEDSAVYLCASSLVAGNTEAFFGQGTRLTVV.

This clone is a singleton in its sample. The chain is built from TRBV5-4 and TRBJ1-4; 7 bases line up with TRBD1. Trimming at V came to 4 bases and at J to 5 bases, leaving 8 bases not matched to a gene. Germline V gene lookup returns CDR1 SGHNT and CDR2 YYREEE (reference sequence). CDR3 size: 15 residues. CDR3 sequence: CASSPGTDRNEKLFF. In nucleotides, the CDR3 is TGTGCCAGCAGCCCCGGGACAGACAGAAATGAAAAACTGTTTTTT.

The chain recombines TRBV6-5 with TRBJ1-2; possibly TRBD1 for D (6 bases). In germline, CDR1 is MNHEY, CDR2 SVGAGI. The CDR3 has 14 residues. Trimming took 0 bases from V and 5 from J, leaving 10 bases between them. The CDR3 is CASSYSDSRYGYTF. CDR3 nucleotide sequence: TGTGCCAGCAGTTACTCGGACAGCCGGTATGGCTACACCTTC.

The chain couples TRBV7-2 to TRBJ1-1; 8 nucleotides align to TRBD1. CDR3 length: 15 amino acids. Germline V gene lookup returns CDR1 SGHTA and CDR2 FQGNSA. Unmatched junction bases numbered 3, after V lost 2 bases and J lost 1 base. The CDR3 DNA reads TGTGCCAGCAGCTTATCTGGACAGGGGAACACTGAAGCTTTCTTT. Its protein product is CASSLSGQGNTEAFF.

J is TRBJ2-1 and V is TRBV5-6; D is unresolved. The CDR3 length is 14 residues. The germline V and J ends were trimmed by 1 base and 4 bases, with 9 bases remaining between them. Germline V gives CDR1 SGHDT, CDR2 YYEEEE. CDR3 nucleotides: TGTGCCAGCAGCTTGTTTGCAGAATACAATGAGCAGTTCTTC. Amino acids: CASSLFAEYNEQFF.

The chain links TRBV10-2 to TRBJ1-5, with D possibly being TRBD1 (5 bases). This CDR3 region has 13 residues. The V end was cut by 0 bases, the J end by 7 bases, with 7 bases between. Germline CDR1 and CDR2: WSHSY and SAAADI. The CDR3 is CASSESTAQPQHF. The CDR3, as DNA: TGCGCCAGCAGTGAGTCGACAGCACAGCCCCAGCATTTT.